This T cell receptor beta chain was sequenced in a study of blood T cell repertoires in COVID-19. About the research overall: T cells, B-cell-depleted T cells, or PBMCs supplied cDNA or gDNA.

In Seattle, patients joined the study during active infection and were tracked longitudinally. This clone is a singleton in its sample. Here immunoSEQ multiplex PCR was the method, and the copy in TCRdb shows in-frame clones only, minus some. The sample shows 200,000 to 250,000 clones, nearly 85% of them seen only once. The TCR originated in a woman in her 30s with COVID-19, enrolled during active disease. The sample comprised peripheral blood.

CDR3 loop: CASGLSGTYEQYF. The CDR3 region has the DNA TGTGCTAGTGGTTTGTCCGGGACCTACGAGCAGTACTTC. The chain joins TRBV12-5 to TRBJ2-7; D might be TRBD2 (5 bases). The CDR3 extends over 13 amino acids. The germline V gene has CDR1 LGHNT and CDR2 FRNRAP. Trimming shortened V by 2 bases and J by 2 bases, and 7 bases separated the two germline ends.